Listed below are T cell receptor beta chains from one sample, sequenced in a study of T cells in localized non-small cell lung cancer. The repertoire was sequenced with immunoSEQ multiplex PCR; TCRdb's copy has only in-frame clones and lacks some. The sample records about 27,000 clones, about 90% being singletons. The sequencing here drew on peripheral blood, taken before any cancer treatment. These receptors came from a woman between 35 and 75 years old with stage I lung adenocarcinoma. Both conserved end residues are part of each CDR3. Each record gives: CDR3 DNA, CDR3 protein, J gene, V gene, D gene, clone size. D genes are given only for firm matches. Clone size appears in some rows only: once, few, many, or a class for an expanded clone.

TGTGCTAGTGGCGGTACTAGCGGAGTCTACAATGAGCAGTTCTTC | CASGGTSGVYNEQFF | TRBJ2-1 | TRBV12-5 | TRBD2 | .
TGTGCCAGCAGCGTAGACCCAGGGGGGGTAACTGAAGCTTTCTTT | CASSVDPGGVTEAFF | TRBJ1-1 | TRBV9 | TRBD1 | .
TGTGCCAGCAGCTTAGACAGGGCAACGAACTATGGCTACACCTTC | CASSLDRATNYGYTF | TRBJ1-2 | TRBV11-2 | . | .
TGTGCCAGCTTTGAGGGGAACACTGAAGCTTTCTTT | CASFEGNTEAFF | TRBJ1-1 | TRBV28 | . | .
TGTGCCAGCAGTTTCAGGGGTGGAAACACCATATATTTT | CASSFRGGNTIYF | TRBJ1-3 | TRBV6-1 | . | .
TGTGCCAGCAGTTACTCGGCAGGGGTTAACTATGGCTACACCTTC | CASSYSAGVNYGYTF | TRBJ1-2 | TRBV6-5 | . | .
TGTGCCAGCAGCGTAATGCGGGAGGGGGCCGGGGAGCTGTTTTTT | CASSVMREGAGELFF | TRBJ2-2 | TRBV9 | TRBD2 | .
TGTGCCAGCAGCCGTGCTTTGTTGGCTGGGGCCAACGTCCTGACTTTC | CASSRALLAGANVLTF | TRBJ2-6 | TRBV7-8 | . | .
TGTGCCAGCAGCTTAGGCGGATGGGAACCAAGCTCCTACGAGCAGTACTTC | CASSLGGWEPSSYEQYF | TRBJ2-7 | TRBV7-7 | . | .
TGTGCCAGCAGGGATAGGGGTTTATTTGAGCAGTACTTC | CASRDRGLFEQYF | TRBJ2-7 | TRBV7-2 | . | .
TGTGCCAGCAGTGAACAGGGGGCCGGGTATACGCAGTATTTT | CASSEQGAGYTQYF | TRBJ2-3 | TRBV2 | TRBD1 | .
TGTGCCAGTAGAGTAGCGGGGGTGGGAGATACGCAGTATTTT | CASRVAGVGDTQYF | TRBJ2-3 | TRBV19 | TRBD2 | .
TGTGCCACCCGTGACAGTTACCGCAATCAGCCCCAGCATTTT | CATRDSYRNQPQHF | TRBJ1-5 | TRBV28 | . | few
TGTGCCAGCAGTGAAGGTAGCGGGGGGTCCACAGATACGCAGTATTTT | CASSEGSGGSTDTQYF | TRBJ2-3 | TRBV6-1 | TRBD2 | few
TGTGCCAGCAGCCCTCTTCGGGGGGGCCAGAGGAACACTGAAGCTTTCTTT | CASSPLRGGQRNTEAFF | TRBJ1-1 | TRBV7-8 | . | .
TGTGCCTGGAGAAGTGGGGACCCCTACGAGCAGTACTTC | CAWRSGDPYEQYF | TRBJ2-7 | TRBV30 | . | once